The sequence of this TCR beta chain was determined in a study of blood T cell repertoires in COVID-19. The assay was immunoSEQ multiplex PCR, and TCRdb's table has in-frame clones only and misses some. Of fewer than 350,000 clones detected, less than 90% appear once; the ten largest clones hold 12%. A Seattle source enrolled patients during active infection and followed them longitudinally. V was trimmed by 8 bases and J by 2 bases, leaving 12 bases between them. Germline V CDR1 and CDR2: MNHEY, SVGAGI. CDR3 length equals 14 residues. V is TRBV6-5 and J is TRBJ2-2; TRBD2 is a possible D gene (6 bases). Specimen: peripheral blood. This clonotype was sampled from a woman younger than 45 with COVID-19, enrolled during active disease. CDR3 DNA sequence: TGTGCCAGCCGCGGGACCCCTAACACCGGGGAGCTGTTTTTT. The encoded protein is CASRGTPNTGELFF.